This T cell receptor (beta chain) is from a study of regulatory T cells in long-lasting Graves disease. Broader study findings: Persistent disease favored TRBV28, TRBJ1-2 and TRBJ2-5. The persistent group shared 2,700 or so public clonotypes, more than the approximately 970 shared by new patients.

To make TCR beta libraries, researchers used iRepertoire HTBI primers and Arm-PCR of CDR3 regions. One entry per CDR3 protein results from TCRdb running MiXCR on the multiplex PCR reads. The repertoire holds roughly 410,000 distinct CDR3 sequences, with about 15% as singletons. Germline loops: CDR1 DFQATT, CDR2 SNEGSKA (reference sequence). Trimming left V 1 base short and J 4 bases short, with 12 bases between. CDR3 length: 14 amino acids. The time point here: newly diagnosed GD, antithyroid drugs for less than 3 months. With RNA extracted from PBMCs as input, the TCR library was made. On this clonotype itself: Its specificity is unknown.

The same sample was also used in a study of T cells in Graves' hyperthyroidism and ophthalmopathy. That paper notes: No progression to ophthalmopathy during 18 months of follow-up defined stable disease. The study excluded patients with uncontrolled infection, other autoimmune disease, pregnancy or lactation.

The material was peripheral blood mononuclear cells (PBMCs), obtained at new diagnosis, from a patient treated with antithyroid drugs. The sequence was obtained from a woman aged 40 to 49 with Graves disease. The chain joins TRBV20-1 to TRBJ2-3, with D possibly matching TRBD1 (5 bases). CDR3 protein: CSARVAGIPDTQYF. The DNA of the CDR3 is TGCAGTGCTAGAGTGGCAGGGATTCCAGATACGCAGTATTTT.